The clone carrying this T cell receptor beta chain showed up many times. Its target is unknown. This record comes from a study of regulatory T cells in long-lasting Graves disease. Broader study findings: There was favoring of TRBV28, TRBJ1-2 and TRBJ2-5 in persistent disease.

According to the study, TCR beta libraries were built with iRepertoire HTBI primers and CDR3-region Arm-PCR. TCRdb passed the multiplex PCR reads through MiXCR, listing each CDR3 protein once. The data show 400,000 or so distinct CDR3 sequences, 23% seen once. The time point denotes: persistent/refractory GD, antithyroid drugs over 5 years with positive TRAb. PBMC RNA was the source of the TCR library. This CDR3 is 15 amino acids long. V was cut by 6 bases and J by 2 bases, with 13 bases left in between. Germline V gene sequence: CDR1 SNHLY, CDR2 FYNNEI. The source was peripheral blood mononuclear cells (PBMCs), collected when the disease was refractory, from a patient treated with antithyroid drugs. The chain uses TRBV2 and TRBJ1-4; D ambiguous. This TCR was sampled from a female donor with Graves disease. The CDR3 sequence: CASRPDRGTNEKLFF. CDR3 nucleotides: TGTGCCAGCAGACCCGACCGTGGGACTAATGAAAAACTGTTTTTT.